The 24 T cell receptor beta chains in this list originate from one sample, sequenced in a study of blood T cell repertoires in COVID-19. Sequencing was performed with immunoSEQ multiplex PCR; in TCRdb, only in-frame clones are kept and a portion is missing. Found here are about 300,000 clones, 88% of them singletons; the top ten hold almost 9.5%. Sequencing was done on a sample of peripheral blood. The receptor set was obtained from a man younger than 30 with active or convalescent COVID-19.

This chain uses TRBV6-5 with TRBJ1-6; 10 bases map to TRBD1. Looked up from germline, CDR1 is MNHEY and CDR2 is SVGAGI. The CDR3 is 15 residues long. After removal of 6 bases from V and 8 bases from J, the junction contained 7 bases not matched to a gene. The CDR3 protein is CASRAGQGEDSPLHF. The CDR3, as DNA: TGTGCCAGCAGGGCCGGACAGGGGGAGGATTCACCCCTCCACTTT.

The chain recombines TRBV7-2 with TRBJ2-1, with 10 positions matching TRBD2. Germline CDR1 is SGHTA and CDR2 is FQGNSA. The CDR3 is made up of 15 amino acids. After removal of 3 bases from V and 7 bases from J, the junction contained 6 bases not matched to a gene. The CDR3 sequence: CASSFTSGVQNEQFF. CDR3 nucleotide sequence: TGTGCCAGCAGCTTCACTAGCGGGGTCCAAAATGAGCAGTTCTTC.

The CDR3 DNA is TGTGCCAGCAGCGAAGCAGGGGGTCGATATGGCTACACCTTC. Translation gives CASSEAGGRYGYTF. The chain employs TRBV7-6 and TRBJ1-2; TRBD1 matches 7 bases. V lost 5 bases, J lost 5 bases, and 8 bases stayed unmatched. Germline V gene lookup returns CDR1 SGHVS and CDR2 FNYEAQ. The CDR3 consists of 14 residues. The full variable domain, completed using reference TRBV7-6 and TRBJ1-2, is GAGVSQSPRYKVTKRGQDVALRCDPISGHVSLYWYRQALGQGPEFLTYFNYEAQQDKSGLPNDRFSAERPEGSISTLTIQRTEQRDSAMYRCASSEAGGRYGYTFGSGTRLTVV.

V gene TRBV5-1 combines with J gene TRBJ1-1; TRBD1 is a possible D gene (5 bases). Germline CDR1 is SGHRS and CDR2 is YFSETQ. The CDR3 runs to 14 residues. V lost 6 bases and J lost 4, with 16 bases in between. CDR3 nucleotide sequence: TGCGCCAGCACCCCGGGGGGAAGATTCACTGAAGCTTTCTTT. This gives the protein CASTPGGRFTEAFF.

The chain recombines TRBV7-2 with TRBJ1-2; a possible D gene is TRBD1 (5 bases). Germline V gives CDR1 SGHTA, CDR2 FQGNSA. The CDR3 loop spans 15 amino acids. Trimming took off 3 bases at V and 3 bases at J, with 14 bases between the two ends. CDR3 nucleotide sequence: TGTGCCAGCAGCTTCCCCTCGGGAGGGGACTATGGCTACACCTTC. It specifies CASSFPSGGDYGYTF.

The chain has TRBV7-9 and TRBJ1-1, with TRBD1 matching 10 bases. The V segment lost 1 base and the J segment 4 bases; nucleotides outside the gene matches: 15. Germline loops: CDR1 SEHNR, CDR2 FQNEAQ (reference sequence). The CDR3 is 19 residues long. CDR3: CASSLVRGTGDKFGTEAFF. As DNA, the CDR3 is TGTGCCAGCAGCTTAGTCCGCGGGACAGGGGATAAGTTCGGCACTGAAGCTTTCTTT.

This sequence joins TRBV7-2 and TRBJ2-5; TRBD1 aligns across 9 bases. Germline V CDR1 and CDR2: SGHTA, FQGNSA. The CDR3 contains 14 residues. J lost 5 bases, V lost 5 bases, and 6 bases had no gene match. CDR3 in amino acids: CASSPHRGRETQYF. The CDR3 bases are TGTGCCAGCAGCCCTCACAGGGGGCGGGAGACCCAGTACTTC.

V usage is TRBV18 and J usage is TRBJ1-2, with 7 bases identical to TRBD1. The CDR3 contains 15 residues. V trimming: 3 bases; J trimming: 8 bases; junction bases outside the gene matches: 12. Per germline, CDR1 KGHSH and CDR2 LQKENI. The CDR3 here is CASSPSSRGTGGYTF. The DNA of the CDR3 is TGTGCCAGCTCACCCTCCTCCAGGGGGACTGGAGGCTACACCTTC.

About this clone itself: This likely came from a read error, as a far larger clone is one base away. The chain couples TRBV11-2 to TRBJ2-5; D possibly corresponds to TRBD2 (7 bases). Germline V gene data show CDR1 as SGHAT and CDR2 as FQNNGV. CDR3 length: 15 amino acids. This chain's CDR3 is CARSLGGGGLETQYF. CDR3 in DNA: TGTGCCCGCAGCTTGGGGGGCGGGGGTCTAGAGACCCAGTACTTC. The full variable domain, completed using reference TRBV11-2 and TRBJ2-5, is EAGVAQSPRYKIIEKRQSVAFWCNPISGHATLYWYQQILGQGPKLLIQFQNNGVVDDSQLPKDRFSAERLKGVDSTLKIQPAKLEDSAVYLCARSLGGGGLETQYFGPGTRLLVL.

The CDR3 bases are TGTGCCAGCAGCGCCGGTCGGGGGGAGGGTCTCTACGAGCAGTACTTC. This sequence encodes CASSAGRGEGLYEQYF. This sequence joins TRBV9 and TRBJ2-7, with 7 bases aligning to TRBD2. Germline CDR1 and CDR2: SGDLS and YYNGEE. This CDR3 spans 16 amino acids. Trimming took 3 bases from V and 3 from J; bases not matched to a gene: 12.

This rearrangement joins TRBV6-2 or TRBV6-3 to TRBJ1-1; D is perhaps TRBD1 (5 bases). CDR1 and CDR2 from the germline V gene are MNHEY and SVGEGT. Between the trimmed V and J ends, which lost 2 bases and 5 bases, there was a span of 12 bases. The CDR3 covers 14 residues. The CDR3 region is CASSYRGEWTEAFF. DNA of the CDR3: TGTGCCAGCAGTTACAGGGGTGAATGGACTGAAGCTTTCTTT.

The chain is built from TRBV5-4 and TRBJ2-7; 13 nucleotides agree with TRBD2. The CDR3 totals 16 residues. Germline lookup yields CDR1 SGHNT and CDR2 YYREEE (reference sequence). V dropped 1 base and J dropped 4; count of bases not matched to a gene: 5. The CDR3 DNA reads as TGTGCCAGCAGCTTGCCCGGGACTAGCGGGGTATACGAGCAGTACTTC. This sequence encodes CASSLPGTSGVYEQYF.

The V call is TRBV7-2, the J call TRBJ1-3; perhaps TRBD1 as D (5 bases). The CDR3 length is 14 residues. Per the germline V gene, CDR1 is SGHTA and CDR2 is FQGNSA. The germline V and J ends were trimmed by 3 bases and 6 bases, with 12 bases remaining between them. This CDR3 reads CASSFLGGPNTIYF. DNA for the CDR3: TGTGCCAGCAGCTTTCTCGGGGGACCAAACACCATATATTTT.

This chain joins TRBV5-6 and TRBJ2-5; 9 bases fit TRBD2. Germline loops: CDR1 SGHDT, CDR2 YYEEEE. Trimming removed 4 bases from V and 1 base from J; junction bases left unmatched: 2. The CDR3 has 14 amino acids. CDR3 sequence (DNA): TGTGCCAGCAGCCGTAGCGGGGGCCAAGAGACCCAGTACTTC. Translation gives CASSRSGGQETQYF.

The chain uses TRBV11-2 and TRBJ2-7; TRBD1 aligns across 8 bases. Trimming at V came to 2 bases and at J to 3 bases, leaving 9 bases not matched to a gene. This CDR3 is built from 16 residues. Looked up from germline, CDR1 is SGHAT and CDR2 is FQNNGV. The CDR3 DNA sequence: TGTGCCAGCAGCTTATGGAGGACAGGGACTTTCTACGAGCAGTACTTC. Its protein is CASSLWRTGTFYEQYF.

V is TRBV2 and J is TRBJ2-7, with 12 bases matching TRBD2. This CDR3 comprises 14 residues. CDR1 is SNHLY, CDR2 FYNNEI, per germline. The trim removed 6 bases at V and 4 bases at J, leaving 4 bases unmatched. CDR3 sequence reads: CASRATSGGYEQYF. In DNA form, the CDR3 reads TGTGCCAGCAGAGCGACTAGCGGGGGTTACGAGCAGTACTTC.

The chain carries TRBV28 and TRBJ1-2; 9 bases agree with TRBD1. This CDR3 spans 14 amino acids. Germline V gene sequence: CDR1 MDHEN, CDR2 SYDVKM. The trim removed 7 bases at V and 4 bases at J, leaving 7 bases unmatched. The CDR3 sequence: CASTSGTGSYGYTF. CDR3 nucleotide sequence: TGTGCCAGCACCTCCGGGACAGGGAGCTATGGCTACACCTTC.

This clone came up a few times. CDR3 in DNA: TGTGCCAGCAGCTTAGGGACAGACTATGGCTACACCTTC. It yields the protein CASSLGTDYGYTF. This sequence joins TRBV7-9 and TRBJ1-2; D may be TRBD1 (6 bases). Germline CDR1 and CDR2: SEHNR and FQNEAQ (reference sequence). Between the trimmed V and J ends, which lost 1 base and 3 bases, there was a span of 6 bases. The CDR3 is made up of 13 amino acids.

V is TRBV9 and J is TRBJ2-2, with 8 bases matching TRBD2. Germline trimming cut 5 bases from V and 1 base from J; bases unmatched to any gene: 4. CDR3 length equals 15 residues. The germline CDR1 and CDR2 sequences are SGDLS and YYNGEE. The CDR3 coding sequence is TGTGCCAGCAGGTCCAGCGGGGGGAACACCGGGGAGCTGTTTTTT. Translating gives CASRSSGGNTGELFF.

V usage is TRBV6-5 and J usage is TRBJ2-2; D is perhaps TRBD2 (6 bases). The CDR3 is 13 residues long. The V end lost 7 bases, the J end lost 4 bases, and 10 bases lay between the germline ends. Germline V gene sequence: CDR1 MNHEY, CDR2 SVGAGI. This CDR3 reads CASNGGTTGELFF. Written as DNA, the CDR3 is TGTGCCAGCAACGGAGGGACCACCGGGGAGCTGTTTTTT.

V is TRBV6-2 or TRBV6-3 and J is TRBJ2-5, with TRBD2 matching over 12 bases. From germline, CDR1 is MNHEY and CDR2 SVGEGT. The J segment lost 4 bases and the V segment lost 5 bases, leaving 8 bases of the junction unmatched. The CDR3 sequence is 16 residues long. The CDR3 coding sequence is TGTGCCAGCAGTGGACTTGGACTAGCGGGGAGAGAGACCCAGTACTTC. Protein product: CASSGLGLAGRETQYF.

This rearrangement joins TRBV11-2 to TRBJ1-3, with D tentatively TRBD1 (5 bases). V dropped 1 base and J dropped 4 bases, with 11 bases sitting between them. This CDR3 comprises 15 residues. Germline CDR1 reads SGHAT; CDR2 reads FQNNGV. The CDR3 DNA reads TGTGCCAGCAGCTTAGTGAGACAGCAGGGAAACACCATATATTTT. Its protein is CASSLVRQQGNTIYF. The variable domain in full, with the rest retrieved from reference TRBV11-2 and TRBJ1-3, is EAGVAQSPRYKIIEKRQSVAFWCNPISGHATLYWYQQILGQGPKLLIQFQNNGVVDDSQLPKDRFSAERLKGVDSTLKIQPAKLEDSAVYLCASSLVRQQGNTIYFGEGSWLTVV.

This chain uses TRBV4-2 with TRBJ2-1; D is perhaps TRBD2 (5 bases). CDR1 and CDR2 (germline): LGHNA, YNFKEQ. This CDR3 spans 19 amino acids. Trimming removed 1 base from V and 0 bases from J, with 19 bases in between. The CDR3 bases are TGTGCCAGCAGCCAAGTTCAAGGGAGAGGAGTGAGCTCCTACAATGAGCAGTTCTTC. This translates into CASSQVQGRGVSSYNEQFF.

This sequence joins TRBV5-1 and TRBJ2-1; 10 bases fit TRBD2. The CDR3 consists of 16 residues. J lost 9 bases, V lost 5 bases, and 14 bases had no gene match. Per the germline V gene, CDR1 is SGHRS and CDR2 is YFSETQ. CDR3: CASRESGGAPTGEQFF. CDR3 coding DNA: TGCGCCAGCAGGGAGAGCGGGGGGGCCCCCACAGGTGAGCAGTTCTTC. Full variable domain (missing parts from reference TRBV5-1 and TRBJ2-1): KAGVTQTPRYLIKTRGQQVTLSCSPISGHRSVSWYQQTPGQGLQFLFEYFSETQRNKGNFPGRFSGRQFSNSRSEMNVSTLELGDSALYLCASRESGGAPTGEQFFGPGTRLTVL.